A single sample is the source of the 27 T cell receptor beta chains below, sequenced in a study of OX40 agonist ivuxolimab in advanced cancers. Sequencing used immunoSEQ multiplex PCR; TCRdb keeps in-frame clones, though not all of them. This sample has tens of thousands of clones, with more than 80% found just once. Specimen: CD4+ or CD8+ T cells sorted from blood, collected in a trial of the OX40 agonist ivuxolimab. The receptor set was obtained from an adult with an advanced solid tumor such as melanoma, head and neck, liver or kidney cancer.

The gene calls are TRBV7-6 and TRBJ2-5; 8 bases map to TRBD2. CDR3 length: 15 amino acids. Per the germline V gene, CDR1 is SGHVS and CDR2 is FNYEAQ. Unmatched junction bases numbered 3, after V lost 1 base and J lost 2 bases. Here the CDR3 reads CASSLGAGVQETQYF. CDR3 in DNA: TGTGCCAGCAGCTTAGGAGCGGGAGTACAAGAGACCCAGTACTTC.

The CDR3 reads CASRPEGEPRGQPQHF. Here the CDR3 DNA reads TGTGCCAGCAGACCAGAAGGGGAACCGCGGGGGCAGCCCCAGCATTTT. The chain links TRBV11-3 to TRBJ1-5; weak D call: TRBD1 (5 bases). The CDR3 contains 16 residues. CDR1 is SGHNT, CDR2 YENEEA, per germline. V lost 6 bases and J 7 bases, leaving 22 bases between the germline ends.

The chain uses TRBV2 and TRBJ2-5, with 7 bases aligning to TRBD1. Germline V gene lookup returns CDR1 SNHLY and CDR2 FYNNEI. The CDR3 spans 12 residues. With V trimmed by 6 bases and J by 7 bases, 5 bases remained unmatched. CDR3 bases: TGTGCCAGCAGGGGACAGTGGGGGACCCAGTACTTC. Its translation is CASRGQWGTQYF.

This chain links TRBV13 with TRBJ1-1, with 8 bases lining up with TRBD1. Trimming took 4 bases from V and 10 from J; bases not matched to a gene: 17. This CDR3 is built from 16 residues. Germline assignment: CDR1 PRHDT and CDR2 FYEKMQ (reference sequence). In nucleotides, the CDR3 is TGTGCCAGCAGCTCGAAAATTAACAGGGGGAAGGGTGCAGCTTTCTTT. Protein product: CASSSKINRGKGAAFF.

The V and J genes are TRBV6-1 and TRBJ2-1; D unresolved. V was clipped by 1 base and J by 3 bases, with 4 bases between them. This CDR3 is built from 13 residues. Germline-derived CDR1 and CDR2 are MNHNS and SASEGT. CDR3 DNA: TGTGCCAGCAGTGAAGAGGGCTACAATGAGCAGTTCTTC. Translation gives CASSEEGYNEQFF.

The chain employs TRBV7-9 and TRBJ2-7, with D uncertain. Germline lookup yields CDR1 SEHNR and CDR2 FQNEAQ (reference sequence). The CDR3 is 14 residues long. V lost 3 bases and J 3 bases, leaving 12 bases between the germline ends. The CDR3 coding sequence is TGTGCCAGCAGCTTCAGTGGGCCCGGCTACGAGCAGTACTTC. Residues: CASSFSGPGYEQYF.

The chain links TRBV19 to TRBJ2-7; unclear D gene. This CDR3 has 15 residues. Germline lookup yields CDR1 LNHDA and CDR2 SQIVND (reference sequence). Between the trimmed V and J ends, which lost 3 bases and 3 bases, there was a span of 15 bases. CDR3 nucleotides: TGTGCCAGTAGTATTTCGGTGCGCCTTGGCTACGAGCAGTACTTC. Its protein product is CASSISVRLGYEQYF.

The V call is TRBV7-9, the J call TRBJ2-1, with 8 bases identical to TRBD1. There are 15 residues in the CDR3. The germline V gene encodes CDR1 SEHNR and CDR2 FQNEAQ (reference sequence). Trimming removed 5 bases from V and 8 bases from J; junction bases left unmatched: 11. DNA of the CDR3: TGTGCCAGCAGCACGATGGACAGGGTCTTCGATGAGCAGTTCTTC. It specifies CASSTMDRVFDEQFF.

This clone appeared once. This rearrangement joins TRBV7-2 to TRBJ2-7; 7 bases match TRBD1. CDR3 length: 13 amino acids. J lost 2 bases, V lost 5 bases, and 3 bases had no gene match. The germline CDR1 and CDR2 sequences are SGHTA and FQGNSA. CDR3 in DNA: TGTGCCAGCAGCACAGACAGGGCCTACGAGCAGTACTTC. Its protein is CASSTDRAYEQYF. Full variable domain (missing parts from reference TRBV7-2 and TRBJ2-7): GAGVSQSPSNKVTEKGKDVELRCDPISGHTALYWYRQSLGQGLEFLIYFQGNSAPDKSGLPSDRFSAERTGGSVSTLTIQRTQQEDSAVYLCASSTDRAYEQYFGPGTRLTVT.

The CDR3 coding sequence is TGTGCCAGCAGCTCCCGAACAGGTGCAACTAATGAAAAACTGTTTTTT. This sequence encodes CASSSRTGATNEKLFF. The chain uses TRBV5-4 and TRBJ1-4; tentatively, D is TRBD1 (5 bases). Germline CDR1 SGHNT, CDR2 YYREEE (reference sequence). The CDR3 sequence is 16 residues long. The V gene lost 3 bases and the J gene lost 0 bases, with 12 bases spanning the gap. Full variable domain (missing parts from reference TRBV5-4 and TRBJ1-4): ETGVTQSPTHLIKTRGQQVTLRCSSQSGHNTVSWYQQALGQGPQFIFQYYREEENGRGNFPPRFSGLQFPNYSSELNVNALELDDSALYLCASSSRTGATNEKLFFGSGTQLSVL.

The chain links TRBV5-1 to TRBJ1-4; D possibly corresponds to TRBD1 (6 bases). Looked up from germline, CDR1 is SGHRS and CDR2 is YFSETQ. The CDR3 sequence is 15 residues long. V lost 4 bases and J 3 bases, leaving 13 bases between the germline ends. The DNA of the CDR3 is TGCGCCAGCAGCCCTATGACAGGTTCTAATGAAAAACTGTTTTTT. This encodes CASSPMTGSNEKLFF.

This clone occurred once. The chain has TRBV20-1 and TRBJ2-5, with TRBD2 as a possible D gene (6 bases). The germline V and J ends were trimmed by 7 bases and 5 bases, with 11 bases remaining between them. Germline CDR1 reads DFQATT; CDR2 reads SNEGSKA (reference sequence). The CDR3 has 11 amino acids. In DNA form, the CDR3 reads TGCAGTGTACCCCGGGGGGAGACCCAGTACTTC. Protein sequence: CSVPRGETQYF.

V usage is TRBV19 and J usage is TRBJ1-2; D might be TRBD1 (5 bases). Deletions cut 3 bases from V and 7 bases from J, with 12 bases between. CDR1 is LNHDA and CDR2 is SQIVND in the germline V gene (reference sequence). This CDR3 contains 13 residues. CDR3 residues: CASSIGRDAGYTF. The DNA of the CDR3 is TGTGCCAGTAGTATCGGCAGGGACGCTGGCTACACCTTC.

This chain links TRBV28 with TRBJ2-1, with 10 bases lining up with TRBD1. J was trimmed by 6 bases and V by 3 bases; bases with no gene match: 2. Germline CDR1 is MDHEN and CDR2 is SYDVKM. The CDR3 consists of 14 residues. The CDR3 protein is CASSFWTGGNEQFF. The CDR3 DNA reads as TGTGCCAGCAGTTTTTGGACAGGGGGCAATGAGCAGTTCTTC.

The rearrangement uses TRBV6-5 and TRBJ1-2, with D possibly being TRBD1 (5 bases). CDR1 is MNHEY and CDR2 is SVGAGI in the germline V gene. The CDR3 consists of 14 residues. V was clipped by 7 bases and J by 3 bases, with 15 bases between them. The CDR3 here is CASKLDGAYYGYTF. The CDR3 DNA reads TGTGCCAGCAAATTGGACGGGGCCTACTATGGCTACACCTTC.

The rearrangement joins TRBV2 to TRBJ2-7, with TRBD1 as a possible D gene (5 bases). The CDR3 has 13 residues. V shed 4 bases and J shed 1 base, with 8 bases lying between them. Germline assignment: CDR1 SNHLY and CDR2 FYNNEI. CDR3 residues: CASSVYRSYEQYF. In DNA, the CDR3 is TGTGCCAGCAGTGTATACAGGTCCTACGAGCAGTACTTC.

The CDR3 spells CASSPGTPSWWQYF. CDR3 in DNA: TGCGCCAGCAGCCCCGGGACTCCCTCCTGGTGGCAGTATTTT. The chain joins TRBV5-1 to TRBJ2-3; TRBD2 might be the D (6 bases). Germline lookup yields CDR1 SGHRS and CDR2 YFSETQ. Trimming pared 4 bases from V and 11 bases from J, leaving 20 bases between. This CDR3 is 14 amino acids long.

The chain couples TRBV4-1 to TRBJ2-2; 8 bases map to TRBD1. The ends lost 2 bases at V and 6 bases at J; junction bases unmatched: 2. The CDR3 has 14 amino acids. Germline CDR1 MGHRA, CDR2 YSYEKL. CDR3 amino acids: CASSQWTGSGELFF. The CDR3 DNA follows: TGCGCCAGCAGCCAATGGACAGGGTCCGGGGAGCTGTTTTTT.

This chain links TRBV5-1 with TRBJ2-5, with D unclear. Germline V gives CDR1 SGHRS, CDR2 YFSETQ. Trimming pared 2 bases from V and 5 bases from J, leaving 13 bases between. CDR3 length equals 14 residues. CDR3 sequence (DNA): TGCGCCAGCAGCTTAGTCGTCGAGAGCGAGACCCAGTACTTC. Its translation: CASSLVVESETQYF.

The CDR3, as DNA: TGTGCCAGCAGTGTGTTGGGGGGCTATGGCTACACCTTC. This translates into CASSVLGGYGYTF. The chain combines TRBV2 with TRBJ1-2; tentative D call: TRBD1 (5 bases). The germline gives CDR1 SNHLY, CDR2 FYNNEI. The CDR3 is 13 amino acids. V was shortened by 4 bases and J by 4 bases, with 10 bases between the two germline ends.

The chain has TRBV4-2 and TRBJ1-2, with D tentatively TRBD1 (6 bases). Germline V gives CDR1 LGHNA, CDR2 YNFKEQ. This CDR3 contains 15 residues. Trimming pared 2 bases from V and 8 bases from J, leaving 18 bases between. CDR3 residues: CASSQSPSDRRGYTF. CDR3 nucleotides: TGTGCCAGCAGCCAAAGTCCCTCCGACAGGCGCGGCTACACCTTC.

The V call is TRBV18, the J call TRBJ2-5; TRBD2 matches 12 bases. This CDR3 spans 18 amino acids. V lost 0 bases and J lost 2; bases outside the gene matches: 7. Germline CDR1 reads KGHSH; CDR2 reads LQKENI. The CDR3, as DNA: TGTGCCAGCTCACCACCGACTAGCGGGAGAGGTGGGCAAGAGACCCAGTACTTC. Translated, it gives CASSPPTSGRGGQETQYF. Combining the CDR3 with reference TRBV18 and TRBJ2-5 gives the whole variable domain NAGVMQNPRHLVRRRGQEARLRCSPMKGHSHVYWYRQLPEEGLKFMVYLQKENIIDESGMPKERFSAEFPKEGPSILRIQQVVRGDSAAYFCASSPPTSGRGGQETQYFGPGTRLLVL.

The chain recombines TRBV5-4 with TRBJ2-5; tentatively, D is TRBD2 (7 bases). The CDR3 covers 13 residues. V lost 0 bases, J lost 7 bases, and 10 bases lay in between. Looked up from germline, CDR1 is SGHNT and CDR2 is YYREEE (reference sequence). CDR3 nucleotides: TGTGCCAGCAGCTTGGGGGAGGGGGTGACCCAGTACTTC. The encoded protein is CASSLGEGVTQYF.

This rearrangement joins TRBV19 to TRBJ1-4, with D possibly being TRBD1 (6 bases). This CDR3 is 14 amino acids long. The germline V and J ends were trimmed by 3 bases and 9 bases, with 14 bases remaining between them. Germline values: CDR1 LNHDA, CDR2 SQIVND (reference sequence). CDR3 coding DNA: TGTGCCAGTAGTATCCGGGACACCTCCCAAAAACTGTTTTTT. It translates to CASSIRDTSQKLFF.

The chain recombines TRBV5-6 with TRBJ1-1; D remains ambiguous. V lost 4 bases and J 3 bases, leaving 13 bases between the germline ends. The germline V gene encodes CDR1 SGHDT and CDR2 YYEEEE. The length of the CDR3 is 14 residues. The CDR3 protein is CASSTSGVDTEAFF. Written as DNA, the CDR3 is TGTGCCAGCAGCACAAGTGGGGTAGACACTGAAGCTTTCTTT.

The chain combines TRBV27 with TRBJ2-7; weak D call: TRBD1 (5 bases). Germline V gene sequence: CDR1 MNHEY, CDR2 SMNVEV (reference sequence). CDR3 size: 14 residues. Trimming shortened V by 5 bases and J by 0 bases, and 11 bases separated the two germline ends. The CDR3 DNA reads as TGTGCCAGCAGTAGGGGCCTGAGCTCCTACGAGCAGTACTTC. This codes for CASSRGLSSYEQYF.

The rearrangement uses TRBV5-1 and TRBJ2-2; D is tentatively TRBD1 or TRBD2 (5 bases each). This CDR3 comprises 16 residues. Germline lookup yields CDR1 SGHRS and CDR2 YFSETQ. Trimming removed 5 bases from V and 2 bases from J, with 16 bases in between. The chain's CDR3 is CASRAPGTANTGELFF. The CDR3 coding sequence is TGCGCCAGCAGAGCTCCCGGGACGGCTAACACCGGGGAGCTGTTTTTT. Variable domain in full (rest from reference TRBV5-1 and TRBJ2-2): KAGVTQTPRYLIKTRGQQVTLSCSPISGHRSVSWYQQTPGQGLQFLFEYFSETQRNKGNFPGRFSGRQFSNSRSEMNVSTLELGDSALYLCASRAPGTANTGELFFGEGSRLTVL.